The 19 T cell receptor beta chains in this list originate from one sample, sequenced in a study of blood T cell repertoires in COVID-19. The table came from immunoSEQ multiplex PCR; TCRdb's copy has only in-frame clones and leaves some out. This table holds 70,000 or so clones, 90% found once. The sequencing input was peripheral blood. The receptors here all came from a man aged 50-59 years with acute or convalescent COVID-19.

The chain carries TRBV27 and TRBJ2-1; D possibly corresponds to TRBD1 (5 bases). The CDR3 runs to 14 residues. The V and J ends lost 2 bases and 4 bases respectively, with 9 bases between them. The V gene's germline CDR1 is MNHEY and CDR2 SMNVEV (reference sequence). CDR3 residues: CASSLGQGYNEQFF. Written as DNA, the CDR3 is TGTGCCAGCAGTTTAGGGCAGGGATACAATGAGCAGTTCTTC.

The chain carries TRBV19 and TRBJ1-5; 10 bases are a match to TRBD1. V lost 6 bases and J lost 1; bases outside the gene matches: 12. Germline V gene data show CDR1 as LNHDA and CDR2 as SQIVND (reference sequence). CDR3 length equals 18 residues. DNA for the CDR3: TGTGCCAGTAGCACAATTCCGGGACAGGGGATCAGCAATCAGCCCCAGCATTTT. Its translation is CASSTIPGQGISNQPQHF.

About this clone itself: Compared with germline, one end of the junction differs, possibly owing to a read error. This chain uses TRBV4-3 with TRBJ2-1, with 14 bases identical to TRBD2. Germline CDR1 and CDR2: LGHNA and YSLEER. The CDR3 covers 15 residues. CDR3: CASSQDPRLAGGQVF. Written as DNA, the CDR3 is TGCGCCAGCAGCCAAGATCCCCGACTAGCGGGGGGGCAGGTCTTC.

The J gene is TRBJ2-3, the V gene TRBV5-1; 8 bases fit TRBD1. Trimming removed 0 bases from V and 4 bases from J; junction bases left unmatched: 4. Per the germline V gene, CDR1 is SGHRS and CDR2 is YFSETQ. CDR3 length: 15 residues. CDR3 amino acids: CASSLGTGWADTQYF. The CDR3 coding sequence is TGCGCCAGCAGCTTGGGGACAGGGTGGGCAGATACGCAGTATTTT.

The chain employs TRBV19 and TRBJ1-5, with D hard to call. The V gene's germline CDR1 is LNHDA and CDR2 SQIVND (reference sequence). The CDR3 covers 14 residues. Trimming took 0 bases from V and 1 from J, leaving 4 bases between them. CDR3 residues: CASSIDSSNQPQHF. The CDR3 DNA follows: TGTGCCAGTAGTATAGACTCGAGCAATCAGCCCCAGCATTTT.

The genes are TRBV2 and TRBJ2-1; 11 nucleotides agree with TRBD2. The V gene end was trimmed by 5 bases and the J gene end by 6 bases; junction bases not matched to a gene: 6. In germline, CDR1 is SNHLY, CDR2 FYNNEI. The CDR3 has 15 amino acids. This CDR3 is CASSSSGGRGNEQFF. The DNA for the CDR3 is TGTGCCAGCAGTTCTAGCGGGGGGCGTGGCAATGAGCAGTTCTTC.

The chain employs TRBV6-5 and TRBJ2-1; TRBD2 is a possible D gene (6 bases). Germline V CDR1 and CDR2: MNHEY, SVGAGI. The CDR3 length is 14 residues. V lost 6 bases and J 9 bases, leaving 18 bases between the germline ends. The CDR3: CASRTASVLSEQFF. The CDR3 DNA reads TGTGCCAGCAGGACTGCTAGCGTCCTCAGTGAGCAGTTCTTC.

The chain links TRBV6-5 to TRBJ2-3, with TRBD1 matching 9 bases. V trimming: 8 bases; J trimming: 2 bases; junction bases outside the gene matches: 8. Germline V gene data show CDR1 as MNHEY and CDR2 as SVGAGI. The CDR3 loop spans 15 amino acids. The CDR3 protein is CASERGTGSTDTQYF. The CDR3 DNA is TGTGCCAGCGAACGGGGGACAGGGTCCACAGATACGCAGTATTTT.

This chain links TRBV10-3 with TRBJ2-7; D may be TRBD2 (5 bases). The CDR3 is 15 amino acids. Germline V CDR1 and CDR2: ENHRY, SYGVKD. V lost 4 bases, J lost 0 bases, and 13 bases lay in between. The DNA of the CDR3 is TGTGCCATCAGTGGGGAGAAGGTTTCCTCCTACGAGCAGTACTTC. Translated, it gives CAISGEKVSSYEQYF.

J is TRBJ1-2 and V is TRBV29-1, with D possibly matching TRBD1 (6 bases). Germline CDR1 is SQVTM and CDR2 is ANQGSEA. The CDR3 has 12 amino acids. With 7 bases removed from V and 3 bases from J, the gap between germline ends came to 12 bases. CDR3 amino acids: CSAQRTDYGYTF. The CDR3 region has the DNA TGCAGCGCCCAGAGGACAGACTATGGCTACACCTTC.

The V call is TRBV19, the J call TRBJ2-7; TRBD1 agrees at 8 bases. The V segment lost 2 bases and the J segment 6 bases; nucleotides outside the gene matches: 9. Per the germline V gene, CDR1 is LNHDA and CDR2 is SQIVND (reference sequence). This CDR3 spans 15 amino acids. The CDR3 spells CASSISPDRVSEQYF. The CDR3 nucleotides read TGTGCCAGTAGTATATCCCCGGACAGGGTCAGCGAGCAGTACTTC.

Points on this clone: Other DNA sequences in this sample translate to the same CDR3. The V call is TRBV7-2, the J call TRBJ2-5; TRBD2 agrees at 8 bases. Per the germline V gene, CDR1 is SGHTA and CDR2 is FQGNSA. The CDR3 loop spans 13 amino acids. The ends lost 3 bases at V and 5 bases at J; junction bases unmatched: 2. CDR3 coding DNA: TGTGCCAGCAGCTTCGGGGGGGCGGAGACCCAGTACTTC. Translation: CASSFGGAETQYF.

The rearrangement links TRBV25-1 to TRBJ2-1; perhaps TRBD2 as D (5 bases). The CDR3 contains 12 residues. V dropped 4 bases and J dropped 7 bases, with 8 bases sitting between them. The germline CDR1 and CDR2 sequences are MGHDK and SYGVNS. The CDR3 sequence: CASSGGWNEQFF. The CDR3 coding sequence is TGTGCCAGCAGTGGAGGGTGGAATGAGCAGTTCTTC.

The chain carries TRBV28 and TRBJ1-1, with 9 bases fitting TRBD1. The V gene's germline CDR1 is MDHEN and CDR2 SYDVKM. The CDR3 is 15 amino acids. V shed 1 base, J shed 6 bases, and the junction held 6 bases outside the gene matches. CDR3 sequence (DNA): TGTGCCAGCAGTTTATCAGCGGGACAGGGTGCTGAAGCTTTCTTT. It is translated as CASSLSAGQGAEAFF.

V and J are TRBV28 and TRBJ2-7; TRBD2 is a possible D gene (6 bases). There are 14 residues in the CDR3. In germline, CDR1 is MDHEN, CDR2 SYDVKM. Trimming removed 7 bases at V and 6 bases at J, with 19 bases between. The CDR3 bases are TGTGCCAGCACAGGAGGGTCCCTTAGCTCCGAGCAGTACGTC. It specifies CASTGGSLSSEQYV.

The V call is TRBV18, the J call TRBJ1-4; the match to TRBD1 covers 9 bases. CDR1 and CDR2 from the germline V gene are KGHSH and LQKENI. This CDR3 region has 14 residues. Losses at the gene ends were 4 bases for V and 8 bases for J; bases not matched to a gene: 5. CDR3 DNA sequence: TGTGCCAGCTCACAGGGGACAGGGCACGAAAAACTGTTTTTT. Protein sequence: CASSQGTGHEKLFF.

The CDR3 reads CAIRRAGNTIYF. As DNA, the CDR3 is TGTGCCATCAGGAGGGCTGGAAACACCATATATTTT. The chain links TRBV10-3 to TRBJ1-3; the D is unclear. The germline CDR1 and CDR2 sequences are ENHRY and SYGVKD. Trimming left V 6 bases short and J 2 bases short, with 5 bases between. The CDR3 has 12 amino acids.

The CDR3 region is CASSEWGGTGEKLFF. DNA of the CDR3: TGTGCCAGCAGTGAATGGGGGGGTACGGGCGAAAAACTGTTTTTT. The genes are TRBV25-1 and TRBJ1-4; maybe TRBD1 (5 bases). V gave up 1 base and J gave up 8 bases, with 14 bases separating them. Per germline, CDR1 MGHDK and CDR2 SYGVNS. The length of the CDR3 is 15 residues.

The sample holds one count of this clone. V and J are TRBV5-4 and TRBJ1-1; D may be TRBD1 (6 bases). The ends were cut back, 5 bases at V and 6 bases at J, with 23 bases in the middle. Germline V gene lookup returns CDR1 SGHNT and CDR2 YYREEE (reference sequence). The CDR3 has 16 residues. CDR3: CASSSNQGLRASEAFF. The CDR3 DNA is TGTGCCAGCAGTTCTAATCAGGGGTTACGGGCCTCTGAAGCTTTCTTT.